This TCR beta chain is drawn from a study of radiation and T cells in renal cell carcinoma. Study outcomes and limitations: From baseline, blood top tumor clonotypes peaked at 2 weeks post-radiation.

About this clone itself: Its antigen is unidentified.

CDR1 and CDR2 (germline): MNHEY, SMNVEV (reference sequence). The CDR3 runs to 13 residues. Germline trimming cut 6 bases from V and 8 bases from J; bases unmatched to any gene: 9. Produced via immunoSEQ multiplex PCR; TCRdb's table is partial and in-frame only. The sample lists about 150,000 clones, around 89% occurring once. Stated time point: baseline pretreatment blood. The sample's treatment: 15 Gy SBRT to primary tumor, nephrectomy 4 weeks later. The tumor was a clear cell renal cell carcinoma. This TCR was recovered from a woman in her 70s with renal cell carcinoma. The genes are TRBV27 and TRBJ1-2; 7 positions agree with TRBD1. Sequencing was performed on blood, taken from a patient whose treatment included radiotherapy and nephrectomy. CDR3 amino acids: CASSLNLGGGYTF. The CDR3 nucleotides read TGTGCCAGCAGCCTAAACCTAGGGGGCGGCTACACCTTC.